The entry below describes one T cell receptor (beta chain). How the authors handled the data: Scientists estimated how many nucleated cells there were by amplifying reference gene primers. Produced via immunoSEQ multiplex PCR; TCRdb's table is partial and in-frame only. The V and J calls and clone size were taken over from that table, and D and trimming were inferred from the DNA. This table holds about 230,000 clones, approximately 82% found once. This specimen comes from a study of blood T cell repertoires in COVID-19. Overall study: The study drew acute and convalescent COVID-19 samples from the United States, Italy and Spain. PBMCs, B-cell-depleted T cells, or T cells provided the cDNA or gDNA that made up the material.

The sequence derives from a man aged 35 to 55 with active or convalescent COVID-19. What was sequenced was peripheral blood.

CDR3 coding DNA: TGTGCCAGCAGCGTAGATAGCGGGGGCCACGAGCAGTACTTC. It codes for CASSVDSGGHEQYF. This sequence joins TRBV9 and TRBJ2-7; 9 nucleotides agree with TRBD2. The V gene's germline CDR1 is SGDLS and CDR2 YYNGEE. Losses at the gene ends were 0 bases for V and 5 bases for J; bases not matched to a gene: 3. This CDR3 has 14 amino acids.